One and the same sample provided the 29 T cell receptor beta chains below, sequenced in a study of a mutant IDH1 vaccine in newly diagnosed glioma. Which antigens these TCRs recognize remains unknown. Sample time point: week 35, safety follow-up. What each vaccine dose contained was 300 ug of mutant IDH1 20-mer peptide, accompanied by topical imiquimod. Method: immunoSEQ multiplex PCR; TCRdb's copy keeps in-frame clones and lacks some. The sample holds 50,000 to 75,000 clones, roughly 71% seen once. The source material was PBMCs, sampled from a glioma patient whose treatment included an IDH1 peptide vaccine. The receptors come from a man in his fifties with glioma.

The CDR3 DNA reads TGCGCCAGCAGCCAAAGGGTGGAGGACTATAAAACCGGGGAGCTGTTTTTT. Translated, it gives CASSQRVEDYKTGELFF. The chain links TRBV4-1 to TRBJ2-2; TRBD2 might be the D (6 bases). CDR3 length: 17 amino acids. Trimming took 2 bases from V and 5 from J, leaving 18 bases between them. The germline gives CDR1 MGHRA, CDR2 YSYEKL.

The rearrangement uses TRBV19 and TRBJ2-7; D possibly corresponds to TRBD2 (5 bases). The CDR3 covers 14 residues. Germline V gene sequence: CDR1 LNHDA, CDR2 SQIVND (reference sequence). Trimming left V 5 bases short and J 3 bases short, with 14 bases between. In DNA form, the CDR3 reads TGTGCCAGTAGTGAGAGGGAGACCTTCTACGAGCAGTACTTC. Residues: CASSERETFYEQYF.

The chain links TRBV30 to TRBJ2-7, with TRBD2 as a possible D gene (6 bases). V lost 4 bases and J lost 5, with 24 bases in between. Per germline, CDR1 GTSNPN and CDR2 SVGIG (reference sequence). The CDR3 is 16 amino acids. CDR3 DNA sequence: TGTGCCTGGAACCCTTTCCGCCAGAAGGGGACTGACGAGCAGTACTTC. It yields the protein CAWNPFRQKGTDEQYF.

V is TRBV5-8 and J is TRBJ2-1; 10 bases align to TRBD1. The germline V gene encodes CDR1 SGHTS and CDR2 YDEGEE. The CDR3 sequence is 15 residues long. V shed 0 bases and J 10 bases; nucleotides not matched to a gene: 7. CDR3 nucleotides: TGTGCCAGCAGCTTGGGGGACAGGGGACATAAGGAGCAGTTCTTC. Protein product: CASSLGDRGHKEQFF.

This clone was counted a single time. V and J are TRBV19 and TRBJ2-6; maybe TRBD1 (6 bases). Trimming removed 5 bases at V and 4 bases at J, with 15 bases between. This CDR3 is 16 amino acids long. The germline CDR1 and CDR2 sequences are LNHDA and SQIVND (reference sequence). CDR3 coding DNA: TGTGCCAGTAGTCTACTCACAGGGCCCGGGGCCAACGTCCTGACTTTC. Translated, it gives CASSLLTGPGANVLTF.

This chain uses TRBV2 with TRBJ2-6, with D hard to call. The CDR3 totals 11 residues. The V gene's germline CDR1 is SNHLY and CDR2 FYNNEI. Trimming pared 9 bases from V and 1 base from J, leaving 1 base between. CDR3: CARSGANVLTF. The CDR3 nucleotides are TGTGCCAGATCTGGGGCCAACGTCCTGACTTTC.

The chain carries TRBV9 and TRBJ2-6; D uncertain. The CDR3 consists of 14 residues. The germline CDR1 and CDR2 sequences are SGDLS and YYNGEE. Trimming cost V 2 bases and J 3 bases, with 6 bases left between them. CDR3: CASSVRHGANVLTF. As DNA, the CDR3 is TGTGCCAGCAGCGTCCGTCATGGGGCCAACGTCCTGACTTTC. The complete variable domain, with remaining parts taken from reference TRBV9 and TRBJ2-6, reads DSGVTQTPKHLITATGQRVTLRCSPRSGDLSVYWYQQSLDQGLQFLIQYYNGEERAKGNILERFSAQQFPDLHSELNLSSLELGDSALYFCASSVRHGANVLTFGAGSRLTVL.

J is TRBJ2-2 and V is TRBV9; D not certain. The CDR3 extends over 14 amino acids. The germline V gene encodes CDR1 SGDLS and CDR2 YYNGEE. V was clipped by 0 bases and J by 4 bases, with 7 bases between them. CDR3 coding DNA: TGTGCCAGCAGCGTAGTTCCAGGCACCGGGGAGCTGTTTTTT. Translating it yields CASSVVPGTGELFF.

The genes are TRBV19 and TRBJ2-7; TRBD1 aligns across 11 bases. Germline trimming cut 9 bases from V and 2 bases from J; bases unmatched to any gene: 3. Germline V gives CDR1 LNHDA, CDR2 SQIVND (reference sequence). The CDR3 consists of 13 residues. Written as DNA, the CDR3 is TGTGCCAGCCGGGACAGGGGGACCTACGAGCAGTACTTC. This codes for CASRDRGTYEQYF.

The chain joins TRBV9 to TRBJ1-1; 9 bases map to TRBD1. The CDR3 loop spans 14 amino acids. The germline gives CDR1 SGDLS, CDR2 YYNGEE. With V trimmed by 4 bases and J by 7 bases, 8 bases remained unmatched. CDR3 in amino acids: CASSPRLGQGEAFF. Here the CDR3 DNA reads TGTGCCAGCAGCCCCCGCTTGGGACAGGGTGAAGCTTTCTTT.

V is TRBV10-3 and J is TRBJ1-1; D unclear. Germline loops: CDR1 ENHRY, CDR2 SYGVKD. This CDR3 spans 15 amino acids. V lost 2 bases and J 1 base, leaving 11 bases between the germline ends. The CDR3 region is CAISERDLGNTEAFF. The CDR3, as DNA: TGTGCCATCAGTGAGAGGGATCTGGGGAACACTGAAGCTTTCTTT.

This clone was seen a few times. This chain joins TRBV7-9 and TRBJ1-1; no definite D call. The CDR3 is 12 residues long. Trimming left V 2 bases short and J 5 bases short, with 6 bases between. Germline V lookup: CDR1 SEHNR, CDR2 FQNEAQ (reference sequence). The CDR3 sequence: CASSLISTEAFF. CDR3 in DNA: TGTGCCAGCAGCTTAATTAGTACTGAAGCTTTCTTT.

The genes are TRBV4-1 and TRBJ2-7; no firm D call. Germline V gene lookup returns CDR1 MGHRA and CDR2 YSYEKL. This CDR3 spans 14 amino acids. V shed 0 bases and J shed 3 bases, with 9 bases lying between them. The CDR3 region is CASSQEHSNYEQYF. Here the CDR3 DNA reads TGCGCCAGCAGCCAAGAACACTCCAACTACGAGCAGTACTTC.

Regarding this clone: The same CDR3 also results from other DNA sequences found in this sample. The chain combines TRBV6-1 with TRBJ1-1, with unresolved D. The CDR3 is made up of 14 amino acids. The germline gives CDR1 MNHNS, CDR2 SASEGT. The V end was cut by 1 base, the J end by 1 base, with 7 bases between. CDR3 region: CASSEVAQNTEAFF. As DNA, the CDR3 is TGTGCCAGCAGTGAAGTCGCCCAGAACACTGAAGCTTTCTTT.

The rearrangement links TRBV5-4 to TRBJ2-1, with D possibly TRBD2 on 5 matching bases. V was pared by 3 bases and J by 0 bases, with 10 bases between. CDR1 is SGHNT and CDR2 is YYREEE in the germline V gene (reference sequence). CDR3 length: 15 amino acids. CDR3 sequence (DNA): TGTGCCAGCAGCTGGGCGGGTTCCTCCTACAATGAGCAGTTCTTC. Translating gives CASSWAGSSYNEQFF.

V gene TRBV5-1 combines with J gene TRBJ1-1, with 9 nucleotides matching TRBD1. This CDR3 region has 16 residues. Germline CDR1 and CDR2: SGHRS and YFSETQ. V was clipped by 3 bases and J by 5 bases; unmatched bases: 11. CDR3 sequence reads: CASSSGTGRMWTEAFF. Here the CDR3 DNA reads TGCGCCAGCAGCTCCGGGACAGGGAGGATGTGGACTGAAGCTTTCTTT.

The CDR3 sequence: CAWSPGGGNQPQHF. In nucleotides, the CDR3 is TGTGCCTGGAGTCCGGGGGGCGGCAATCAGCCCCAGCATTTT. The chain recombines TRBV30 with TRBJ1-5, with D maybe TRBD1 (6 bases). V dropped 2 bases and J dropped 2 bases, with 10 bases sitting between them. Germline CDR1 is GTSNPN and CDR2 is SVGIG (reference sequence). There are 14 residues in the CDR3.

The chain carries TRBV19 and TRBJ2-5; perhaps TRBD2 as D (7 bases). V was pared by 5 bases and J by 3 bases, with 16 bases between. The CDR3 is made up of 15 amino acids. Germline V gene lookup returns CDR1 LNHDA and CDR2 SQIVND (reference sequence). The CDR3 here is CASSARQGREETQYF. CDR3 DNA sequence: TGTGCCAGTAGTGCCCGCCAGGGGAGGGAAGAGACCCAGTACTTC.

In its sample, this clone was seen once. V gene TRBV9 combines with J gene TRBJ2-1; D gene unclear. The CDR3 runs 14 residues. Germline CDR1 and CDR2: SGDLS and YYNGEE. The V end was cut by 0 bases, the J end by 9 bases, with 13 bases between. CDR3 in DNA: TGTGCCAGCAGCGTAGGATTAGGATCGGGTGAGCAGTTCTTC. Residues: CASSVGLGSGEQFF.

The chain recombines TRBV10-1 with TRBJ2-7; D ambiguous. V dropped 0 bases and J dropped 5 bases, with 11 bases sitting between them. The CDR3 totals 14 residues. CDR1 is WNHNN, CDR2 SYGVQD, per germline (reference sequence). The CDR3 is CASSESLLGHEQYF. The CDR3 DNA reads TGCGCCAGCAGTGAGTCGCTCCTCGGCCACGAGCAGTACTTC.

The rearrangement joins TRBV4-3 to TRBJ2-1; TRBD1 might be the D (5 bases). CDR3 length: 15 residues. V lost 6 bases and J lost 3, with 15 bases in between. Per germline, CDR1 LGHNA and CDR2 YSLEER. The CDR3 bases are TGCGCCAGCAGTCCTACCGACAGTTACTACAATGAGCAGTTCTTC. Translating it yields CASSPTDSYYNEQFF.

The chain employs TRBV14 and TRBJ1-5; no firm D call. With 0 bases removed from V and 6 bases from J, the gap between germline ends came to 6 bases. Germline CDR1 reads SGHDN; CDR2 reads FVKESK. The CDR3 covers 13 residues. CDR3 sequence reads: CASSQEFGQPQHF. CDR3 DNA: TGTGCCAGCAGCCAAGAGTTTGGTCAGCCCCAGCATTTT.

The V call is TRBV4-2, the J call TRBJ2-2; 11 bases match TRBD2. The CDR3 has 17 residues. Germline V CDR1 and CDR2: LGHNA, YNFKEQ. V dropped 0 bases and J dropped 3; count of bases not matched to a gene: 3. For the CDR3, the DNA is TGTGCCAGCAGCCAAGACGGGACTAGCGGATACACCGGGGAGCTGTTTTTT. Amino acids: CASSQDGTSGYTGELFF.

V is TRBV5-1 and J is TRBJ1-4, with a possible D match to TRBD1 (5 bases). Trimming removed 9 bases from V and 1 base from J, with 16 bases in between. Looked up from germline, CDR1 is SGHRS and CDR2 is YFSETQ. The length of the CDR3 is 15 residues. The CDR3 spells CATSRQGVTNEKLFF. The CDR3 nucleotides read TGCGCCACCTCACGGCAGGGCGTAACTAATGAAAAACTGTTTTTT.

This clone has only a few counts. V gene TRBV25-1 combines with J gene TRBJ2-7; D possibly uses TRBD1 or TRBD2 (5 bases each). Germline-derived CDR1 and CDR2 are MGHDK and SYGVNS. CDR3 length: 11 residues. V was cut by 1 base and J by 7 bases, with 5 bases left in between. CDR3 sequence: CASSEWGEQYF. Written as DNA, the CDR3 is TGTGCCAGCAGTGAATGGGGGGAGCAGTACTTC.

The J gene is TRBJ2-3, the V gene TRBV9, with TRBD2 as a possible D gene (6 bases). CDR1 and CDR2 from the germline V gene are SGDLS and YYNGEE. The length of the CDR3 is 15 residues. Trimming removed 0 bases at V and 2 bases at J, with 10 bases between. As DNA, the CDR3 is TGTGCCAGCAGCGTAGCTACTAGCCACACAGATACGCAGTATTTT. This codes for CASSVATSHTDTQYF.

This chain joins TRBV20-1 and TRBJ1-2; D uncertain. In germline, CDR1 is DFQATT, CDR2 SNEGSKA (reference sequence). V lost 5 bases and J lost 5, with 9 bases in between. There are 11 residues in the CDR3. CDR3 sequence reads: CSASQEYGYTF. CDR3 nucleotide sequence: TGCAGTGCTTCCCAGGAATATGGCTACACCTTC.

This clone has just a few counts. The chain combines TRBV10-1 with TRBJ1-1, with a tentative D call TRBD1 (6 bases). Trimming took off 3 bases at V and 1 base at J, with 9 bases between the two ends. CDR3 size: 14 residues. Germline V gene data show CDR1 as WNHNN and CDR2 as SYGVQD (reference sequence). This chain's CDR3 is CASSEAGANTEAFF. The CDR3 DNA reads as TGCGCCAGCAGTGAAGCAGGGGCGAACACTGAAGCTTTCTTT.

The chain links TRBV5-1 to TRBJ2-5, with D possibly matching TRBD1 (5 bases). From germline, CDR1 is SGHRS and CDR2 YFSETQ. V lost 8 bases and J 5 bases, leaving 16 bases between the germline ends. CDR3 size: 13 residues. CDR3 residues: CASSKGVRETQYF. The CDR3 DNA follows: TGCGCCAGTTCCAAAGGGGTTAGGGAGACCCAGTACTTC.